The present entry profiles one T cell receptor beta chain with its context. This receptor's antigen is unknown. Base qualities are not provided; no much larger clone lies one nucleotide away. Genomic DNA was extracted from sorted cells with the QIAGEN DNeasy Blood and Tissue Kit for TCRbeta CDR3 sequencing. High-throughput TCRbeta CDR3 sequencing, which included PCR amplification with bias correction and internal controls, was done commercially through immunoSEQ. Concerning the study's data processing: Unique productive TCRbeta sequences were defined by CDR3 nucleotide sequence where primers matched, otherwise by CDR3 amino acid sequence with Vbeta and Jbeta genes. To correct sorting error, sequences shared between sorted populations at a frequency ratio of 2:1 or less were removed; the rest were assigned to the higher population. Donor-reactive sequences were defined as at least 5-fold expanded in CFSE-low cells versus unstimulated cells, with frequency of at least 0.01% in CFSE-low cells. Repertoire divergence was quantified by Jensen-Shannon divergence using the top 100 TCRbeta sequences ranked by frequency. For any sample with multiple sequencing runs, sorting error was corrected in each run separately before the runs were pooled. TCRdb retrieved this table from immuneACCESS and kept in-frame rearrangements only. Not all clones are present; in checked studies, unresolved V genes account for under half, and no reason is known for the remainder. That table gives V, J and clone size, and the DNA gave D and trimming. The sample table holds tens of thousands of clones, of which 93% were seen once. The top ten constitute about 0.45% of the sample.

This sample was included in a study of Tregs in tolerant kidney transplant recipients (dated by TCRdb to about 2019). Notes on the research overall: The transplants used related donors with nonmyeloablative bone marrow transplantation, and mixed chimerism in the human trials was transient. The study applied TCRbeta sequencing to find donor-specific regulatory T cells before combined kidney and bone marrow transplantation and then followed those same cells after transplant.

CDR1 and CDR2 (SGHNT, YENEEA) derive from the germline V gene. V lost 4 bases and J lost 8 bases, and the count of bases not matched to a germline gene is 13. CDR3 length: 16 amino acids, cysteine to phenylalanine. Only the CDR3 DNA is retained, 48 bases long and in frame from the first base. The time point label, read with the paper, signifies: blood sample drawn before combined kidney and bone marrow transplant. Thawed PBMCs were FACS-sorted into unstimulated Tregs (CD4+CD25+CD127-), CD4+ non-Tregs (CD4+CD25-), CD4 cells and CD8 cells. Patients were several combined kidney and bone marrow transplant recipients from the ITN036ST trial, and only these trial subjects had samples available. Healthy control blood was processed by Ficoll density gradient to PBMCs and cryopreserved; patient PBMCs were collected before and after transplant. Results the study describes overall, beyond this receptor: In tolerant patients, the expansion of donor-specific Tregs was greater than global Treg expansion, suggesting that the expansion was antigen-driven rather than nonspecific. The study was constrained by small patient numbers, and validation of the findings is required in larger populations and under other immunosuppression protocols. PCR primers changed over time for some patients, so nucleotide-level comparison across those patients' samples was not possible. Expanding Tregs with activated donor B cells appeared to identify the most biologically relevant and donor-specific TCRbeta repertoire. Biological reproducibility was not examined directly, but technical replication error appeared to be minimal.

The sample consisted of CD4+ T cells from blood, taken before the transplant. This sequence uses TRBV11-3 and TRBJ1-4, and 7 bases in between align with TRBD1. The sequence was collected from a human donor who received a combined kidney and bone marrow transplant. The sequenced DNA: TGTGCCAGCAGCTCTATTGGAGCCACAGGGGACGAAAAACTGTTTTTT. Its translation is CASSSIGATGDEKLFF.